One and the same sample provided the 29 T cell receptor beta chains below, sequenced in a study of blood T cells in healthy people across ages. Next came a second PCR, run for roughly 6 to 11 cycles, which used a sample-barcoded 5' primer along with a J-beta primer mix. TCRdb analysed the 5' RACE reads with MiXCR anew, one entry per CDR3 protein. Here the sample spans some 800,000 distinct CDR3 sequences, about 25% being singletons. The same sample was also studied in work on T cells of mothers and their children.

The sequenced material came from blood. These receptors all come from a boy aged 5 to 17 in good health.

The CDR3 bases are TGCGCCAGCAGTTCCGGGGGGCGGACAGATACGCAGTATTTT. Residues: CASSSGGRTDTQYF. The chain couples TRBV4-3 to TRBJ2-3; a possible D gene is TRBD2 (7 bases). Trimming shortened V by 6 bases and J by 3 bases, and 13 bases separated the two germline ends. Per the germline V gene, CDR1 is LGHNA and CDR2 is YSLEER. This CDR3 region has 14 residues.

The CDR3: CASSFGVDQPQHF. The CDR3 coding sequence is TGTGCCAGCAGCTTCGGGGTCGATCAGCCCCAGCATTTT. The V call is TRBV5-6, the J call TRBJ1-5, with D unclear. V was cut by 2 bases and J by 5 bases, with 8 bases left in between. The CDR3 extends over 13 amino acids. Germline loops: CDR1 SGHDT, CDR2 YYEEEE.

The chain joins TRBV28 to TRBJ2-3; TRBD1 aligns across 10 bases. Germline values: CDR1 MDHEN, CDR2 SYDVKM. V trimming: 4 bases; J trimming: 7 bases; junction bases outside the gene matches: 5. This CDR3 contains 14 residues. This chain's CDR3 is CASSSGQGVNTQYF. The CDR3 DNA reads TGTGCCAGCAGTTCCGGACAGGGGGTGAATACGCAGTATTTT. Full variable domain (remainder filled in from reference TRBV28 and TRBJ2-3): DVKVTQSSRYLVKRTGEKVFLECVQDMDHENMFWYRQDPGLGLRLIYFSYDVKMKEKGDIPEGYSVSREKKERFSLILESASTNQTSMYLCASSSGQGVNTQYFGPGTRLTVL.

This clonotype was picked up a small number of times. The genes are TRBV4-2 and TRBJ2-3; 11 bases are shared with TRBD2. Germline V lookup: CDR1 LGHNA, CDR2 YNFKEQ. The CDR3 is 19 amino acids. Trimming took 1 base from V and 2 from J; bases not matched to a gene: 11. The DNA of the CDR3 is TGTGCCAGCAGCCAAGTCACTAGCGGGAGAACGGCGGTCACAGATACGCAGTATTTT. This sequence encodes CASSQVTSGRTAVTDTQYF.

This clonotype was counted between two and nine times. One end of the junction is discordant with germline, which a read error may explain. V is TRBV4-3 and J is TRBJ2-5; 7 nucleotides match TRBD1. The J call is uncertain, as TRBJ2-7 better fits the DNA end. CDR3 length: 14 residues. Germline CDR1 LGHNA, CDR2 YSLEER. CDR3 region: CASNQHRGTYEQYF. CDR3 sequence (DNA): TGCGCCAGCAACCAACACAGGGGAACCTACGAGCAGTACTTC.

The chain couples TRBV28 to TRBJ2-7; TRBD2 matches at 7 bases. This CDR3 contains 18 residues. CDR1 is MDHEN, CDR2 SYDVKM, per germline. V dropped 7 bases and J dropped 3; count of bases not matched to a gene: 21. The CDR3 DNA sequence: TGTGCCAGCATCGGACCGGGACTACCAGAAGGGGCCTACTACGAGCAGTACTTC. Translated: CASIGPGLPEGAYYEQYF.

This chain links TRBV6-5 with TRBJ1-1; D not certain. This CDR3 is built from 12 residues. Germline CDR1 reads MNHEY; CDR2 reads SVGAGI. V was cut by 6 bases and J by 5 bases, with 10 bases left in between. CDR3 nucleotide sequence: TGTGCCAGCAGCCGCCCGCGAACTGAAGCTTTCTTT. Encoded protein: CASSRPRTEAFF.

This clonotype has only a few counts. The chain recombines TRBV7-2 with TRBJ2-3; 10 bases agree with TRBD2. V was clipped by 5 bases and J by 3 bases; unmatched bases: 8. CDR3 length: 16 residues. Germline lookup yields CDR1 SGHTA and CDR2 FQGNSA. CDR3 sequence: CASSITGLATTDTQYF. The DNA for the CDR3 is TGTGCCAGCAGCATCACGGGACTAGCGACTACAGATACGCAGTATTTT. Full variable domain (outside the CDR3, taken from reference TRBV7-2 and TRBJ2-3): GAGVSQSPSNKVTEKGKDVELRCDPISGHTALYWYRQSLGQGLEFLIYFQGNSAPDKSGLPSDRFSAERTGGSVSTLTIQRTQQEDSAVYLCASSITGLATTDTQYFGPGTRLTVL.

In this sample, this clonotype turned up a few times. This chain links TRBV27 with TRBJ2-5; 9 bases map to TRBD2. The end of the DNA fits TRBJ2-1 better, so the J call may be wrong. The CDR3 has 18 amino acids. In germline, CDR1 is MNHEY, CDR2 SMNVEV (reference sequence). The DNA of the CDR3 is TGTGCCAGCAGTTCGACCAAACGTTGGACTAGCGCGGACAATGAGCAGTTCTTC. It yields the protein CASSSTKRWTSADNEQFF.

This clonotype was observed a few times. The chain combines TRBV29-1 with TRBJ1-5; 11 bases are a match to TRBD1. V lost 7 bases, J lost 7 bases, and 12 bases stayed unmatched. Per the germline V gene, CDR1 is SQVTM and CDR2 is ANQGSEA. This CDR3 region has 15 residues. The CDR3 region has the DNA TGCAGCGCCACCGTTGGACAGGGGGCCCGGCAGCCCCAGCATTTT. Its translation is CSATVGQGARQPQHF.

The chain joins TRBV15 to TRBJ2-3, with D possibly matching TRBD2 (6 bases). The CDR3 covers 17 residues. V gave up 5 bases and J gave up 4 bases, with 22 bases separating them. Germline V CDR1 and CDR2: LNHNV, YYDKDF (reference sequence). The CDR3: CATSRSLGGTPADTQYF. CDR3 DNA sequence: TGTGCCACCAGCCGCTCCCTGGGGGGAACCCCAGCAGATACGCAGTATTTT.

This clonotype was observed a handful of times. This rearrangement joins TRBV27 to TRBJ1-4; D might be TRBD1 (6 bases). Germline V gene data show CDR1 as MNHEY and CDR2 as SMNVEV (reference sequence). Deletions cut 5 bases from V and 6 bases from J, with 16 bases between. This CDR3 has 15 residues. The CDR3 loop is CASSKNREWDEKLFF. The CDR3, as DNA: TGTGCCAGCAGTAAAAACAGGGAATGGGATGAAAAACTGTTTTTT.

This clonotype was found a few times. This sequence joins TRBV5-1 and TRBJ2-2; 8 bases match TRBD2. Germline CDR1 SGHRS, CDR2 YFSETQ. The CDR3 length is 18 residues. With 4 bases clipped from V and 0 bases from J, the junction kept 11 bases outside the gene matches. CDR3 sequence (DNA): TGCGCCAGCAGCCCCCTTTGGGCGGGACTAGCGAACACCGGGGAGCTGTTTTTT. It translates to CASSPLWAGLANTGELFF.

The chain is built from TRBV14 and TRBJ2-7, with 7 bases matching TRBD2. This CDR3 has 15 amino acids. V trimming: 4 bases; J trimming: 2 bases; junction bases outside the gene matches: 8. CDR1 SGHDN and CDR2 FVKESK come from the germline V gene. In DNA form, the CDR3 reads TGTGCCAGCAGCCCGAATACCGGGACTACCTACGAGCAGTACTTC. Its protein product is CASSPNTGTTYEQYF. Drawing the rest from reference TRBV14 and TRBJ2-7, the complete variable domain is EAGVTQFPSHSVIEKGQTVTLRCDPISGHDNLYWYRRVMGKEIKFLLHFVKESKQDESGMPNNRFLAERTGGTYSTLKVQPAELEDSGVYFCASSPNTGTTYEQYFGPGTRLTVT.

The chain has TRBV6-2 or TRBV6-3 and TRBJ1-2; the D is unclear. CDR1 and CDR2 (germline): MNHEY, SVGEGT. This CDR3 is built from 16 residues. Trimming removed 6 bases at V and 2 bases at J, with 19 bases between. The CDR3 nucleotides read TGTGCCAGCAGCTCTACGGAGGGTCCCAACAACTATGGCTACACCTTC. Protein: CASSSTEGPNNYGYTF.

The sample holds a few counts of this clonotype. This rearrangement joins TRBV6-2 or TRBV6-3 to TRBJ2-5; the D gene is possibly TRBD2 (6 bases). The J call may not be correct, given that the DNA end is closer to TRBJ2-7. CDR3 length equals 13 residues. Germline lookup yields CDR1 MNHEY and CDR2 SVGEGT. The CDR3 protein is CASSWRDFYEQYF. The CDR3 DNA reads TGTGCCAGCAGTTGGAGGGATTTCTACGAGCAGTACTTC.

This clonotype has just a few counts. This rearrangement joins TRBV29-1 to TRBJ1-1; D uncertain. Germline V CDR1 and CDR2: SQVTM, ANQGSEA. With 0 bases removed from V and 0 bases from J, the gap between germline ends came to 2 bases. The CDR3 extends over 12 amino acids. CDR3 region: CSVEDVNTEAFF. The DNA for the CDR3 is TGCAGCGTTGAAGATGTGAACACTGAAGCTTTCTTT.

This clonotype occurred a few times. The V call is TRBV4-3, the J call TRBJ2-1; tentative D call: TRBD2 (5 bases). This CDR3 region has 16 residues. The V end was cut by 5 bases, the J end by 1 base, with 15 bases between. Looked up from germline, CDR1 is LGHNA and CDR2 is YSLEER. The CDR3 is CASSAREAISYNEQFF. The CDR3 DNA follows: TGCGCCAGCAGCGCCCGGGAAGCGATTTCCTACAATGAGCAGTTCTTC.

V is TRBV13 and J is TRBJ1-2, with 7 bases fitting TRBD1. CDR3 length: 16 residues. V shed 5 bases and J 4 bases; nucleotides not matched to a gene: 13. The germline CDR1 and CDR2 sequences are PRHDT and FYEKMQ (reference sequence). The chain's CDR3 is CASSPEYRGAGYGYTF. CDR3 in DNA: TGTGCCAGCAGCCCGGAATACAGGGGCGCGGGCTATGGCTACACCTTC. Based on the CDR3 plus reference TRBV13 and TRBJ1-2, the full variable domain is AAGVIQSPRHLIKEKRETATLKCYPIPRHDTVYWYQQGPGQDPQFLISFYEKMQSDKGSIPDRFSAQQFSDYHSELNMSSLELGDSALYFCASSPEYRGAGYGYTFGSGTRLTVV.

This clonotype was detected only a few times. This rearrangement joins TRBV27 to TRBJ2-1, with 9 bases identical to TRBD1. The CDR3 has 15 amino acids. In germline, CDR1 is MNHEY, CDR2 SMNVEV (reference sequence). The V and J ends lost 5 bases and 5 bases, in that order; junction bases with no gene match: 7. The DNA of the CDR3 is TGTGCCAGCAGTCCCTCGACAGGGGGGGACAATGAGCAGTTCTTC. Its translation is CASSPSTGGDNEQFF.

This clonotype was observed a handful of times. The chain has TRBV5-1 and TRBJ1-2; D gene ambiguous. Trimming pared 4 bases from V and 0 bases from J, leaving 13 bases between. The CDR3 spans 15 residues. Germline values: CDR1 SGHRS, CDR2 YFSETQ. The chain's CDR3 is CASSEDTSANYGYTF. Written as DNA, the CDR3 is TGCGCCAGCAGCGAAGATACCAGCGCTAACTATGGCTACACCTTC.

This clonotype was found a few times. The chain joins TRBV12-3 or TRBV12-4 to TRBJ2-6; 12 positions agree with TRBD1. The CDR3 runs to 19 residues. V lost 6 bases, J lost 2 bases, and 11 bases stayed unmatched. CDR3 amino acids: CASSSPPGQGAAGANVLTF. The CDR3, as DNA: TGTGCCAGCAGCTCTCCTCCGGGACAGGGGGCAGCTGGGGCCAACGTCCTGACTTTC.

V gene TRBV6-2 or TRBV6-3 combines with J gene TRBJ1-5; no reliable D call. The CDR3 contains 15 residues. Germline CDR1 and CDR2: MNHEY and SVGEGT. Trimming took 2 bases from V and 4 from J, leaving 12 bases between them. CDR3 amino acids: CASSYGQVINQPQHF. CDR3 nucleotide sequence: TGTGCCAGCAGTTACGGGCAGGTAATTAATCAGCCCCAGCATTTT.

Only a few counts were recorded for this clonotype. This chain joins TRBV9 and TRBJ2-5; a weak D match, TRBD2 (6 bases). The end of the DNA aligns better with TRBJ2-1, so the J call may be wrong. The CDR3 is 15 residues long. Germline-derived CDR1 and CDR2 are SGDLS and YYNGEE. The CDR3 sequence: CASSAGLLGEDEQFF. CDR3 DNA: TGTGCCAGCAGCGCGGGACTCCTAGGCGAGGATGAGCAGTTCTTC.

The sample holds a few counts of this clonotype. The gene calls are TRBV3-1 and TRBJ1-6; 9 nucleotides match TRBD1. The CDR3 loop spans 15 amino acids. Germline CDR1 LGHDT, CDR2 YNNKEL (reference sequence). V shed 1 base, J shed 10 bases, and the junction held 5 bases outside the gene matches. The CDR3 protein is CASSQADRGYSPLHF. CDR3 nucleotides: TGTGCCAGCAGCCAAGCCGACAGGGGGTACTCACCCCTCCACTTT.

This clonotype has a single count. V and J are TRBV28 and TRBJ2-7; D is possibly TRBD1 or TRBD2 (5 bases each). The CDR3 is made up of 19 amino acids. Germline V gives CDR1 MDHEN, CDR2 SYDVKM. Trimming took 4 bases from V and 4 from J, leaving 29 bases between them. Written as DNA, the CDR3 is TGTGCCAGCAGTTCCTTTTGGCGCGAGGACGGGGCTTGGTCGTACGAGCAGTACTTC. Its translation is CASSSFWREDGAWSYEQYF.

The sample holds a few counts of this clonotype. CDR3 DNA sequence: TGTGCCAGCAGTTTATTGGGGGAAGATCAGCCCCAGCATTTT. It yields the protein CASSLLGEDQPQHF. The chain joins TRBV27 to TRBJ1-5, with D tentatively TRBD1 (5 bases). This CDR3 is built from 14 residues. Trimming pared 1 base from V and 5 bases from J, leaving 9 bases between. Germline lookup yields CDR1 MNHEY and CDR2 SMNVEV (reference sequence).

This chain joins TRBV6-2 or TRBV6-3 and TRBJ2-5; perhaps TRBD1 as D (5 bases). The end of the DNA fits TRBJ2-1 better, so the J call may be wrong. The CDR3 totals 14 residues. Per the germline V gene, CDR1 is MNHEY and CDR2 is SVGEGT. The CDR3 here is CASSRLGVGNEQFF. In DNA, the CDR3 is TGTGCCAGCAGTAGATTAGGGGTTGGCAATGAGCAGTTCTTC.

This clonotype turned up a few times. The CDR3 sequence: CASSFAQGAFEQYF. CDR3 sequence (DNA): TGTGCCAGCAGTTTCGCCCAGGGGGCGTTCGAGCAGTACTTC. V and J are TRBV12-3 or TRBV12-4 and TRBJ2-7; 8 nucleotides agree with TRBD1. The trim removed 3 bases at V and 6 bases at J, leaving 7 bases unmatched. This CDR3 region has 14 residues.